Listed below are T cell receptor beta chains from one sample, sequenced in a study of T cells in narcolepsy. The table came from immunoSEQ multiplex PCR; TCRdb's copy has only in-frame clones and leaves some out. Of tens of thousands of clones listed, roughly 85% are singletons. Specimen: memory (CD45RA-) CD4+ T cells from blood. The receptors originated from a human donor in good health. The CDR3 runs from the conserved cysteine through the conserved F or W. The order of the fields is clone size, D gene, V gene, J gene, CDR3 length, CDR3 DNA, CDR3 protein. A D gene is named only where the DNA matches it firmly. Clone size, where shown, is once, few, many, or a class for clones that have expanded.

abundance: few; d_gene: .; v_gene: TRBV6-6; j_gene: TRBJ1-2; len: 13; CDR3nt: TGTGCCAGCAGTCACCGGGACAACTATGGCTACACCTTC; CDR3aa: CASSHRDNYGYTF
abundance: medium-sized; d_gene: TRBD1; v_gene: TRBV6-5; j_gene: TRBJ2-7; len: 15; CDR3nt: TGTGCCAGCAGTTACACACGACAGGGGGCGGGTGAGCAGTACTTC; CDR3aa: CASSYTRQGAGEQYF
abundance: .; d_gene: .; v_gene: TRBV5-4; j_gene: TRBJ1-4; len: 15; CDR3nt: TGTGCCAGCAGCAGGAAACAGGGCGCTAATGAAAAACTGTTTTTT; CDR3aa: CASSRKQGANEKLFF
abundance: .; d_gene: .; v_gene: TRBV10-3; j_gene: TRBJ2-7; len: 12; CDR3nt: TGTGCCATCAGTCGGGACTCCTACGAGCAGTACTTC; CDR3aa: CAISRDSYEQYF
abundance: .; d_gene: .; v_gene: TRBV6-5; j_gene: TRBJ2-7; len: 12; CDR3nt: TGTGCCAGCAGTGAAACCTCCTACGAGCAGTACTTC; CDR3aa: CASSETSYEQYF
abundance: .; d_gene: TRBD1; v_gene: TRBV7-6; j_gene: TRBJ2-7; len: 15; CDR3nt: TGTGCCAGCAGTTCTAGGACAGGTTCGTCCTACGAGCAGTACTTC; CDR3aa: CASSSRTGSSYEQYF
abundance: .; d_gene: TRBD2; v_gene: TRBV11-2; j_gene: TRBJ2-7; len: 14; CDR3nt: TGTGCCAGCAGCCTACTAGCGGGAGACTACGAGCAGTACTTC; CDR3aa: CASSLLAGDYEQYF
abundance: .; d_gene: TRBD2; v_gene: TRBV9; j_gene: TRBJ2-3; len: 17; CDR3nt: TGTGCCAGCAGCGTACTAGCGGGAGGCGGTCACAGGAATACGCAGTATTTT; CDR3aa: CASSVLAGGGHRNTQYF
abundance: .; d_gene: .; v_gene: TRBV5-1; j_gene: TRBJ1-3; len: 15; CDR3nt: TGCGCCAGCAGCCGGGACAAAAACTCTGGAAACACCATATATTTT; CDR3aa: CASSRDKNSGNTIYF
abundance: .; d_gene: TRBD2; v_gene: TRBV18; j_gene: TRBJ2-3; len: 15; CDR3nt: TGTGCCAGCTCAGCTCTAGCGGGAGTGTCAGATACGCAGTATTTT; CDR3aa: CASSALAGVSDTQYF
abundance: .; d_gene: TRBD2; v_gene: TRBV14; j_gene: TRBJ2-3; len: 16; CDR3nt: TGTGCCAGCAGCCAGATACTAGCGACTAGCACAGATACGCAGTATTTT; CDR3aa: CASSQILATSTDTQYF
abundance: .; d_gene: .; v_gene: TRBV5-1; j_gene: TRBJ2-5; len: 15; CDR3nt: TGCGCCAGCAGCTCCGGCAGCAGCCTCCAAGAGACCCAGTACTTC; CDR3aa: CASSSGSSLQETQYF
abundance: .; d_gene: TRBD2; v_gene: TRBV6-6; j_gene: TRBJ2-2; len: 14; CDR3nt: TGTGCCAGCAGCCCAAGCGGGAGGTCCGGGGAGCTGTTTTTT; CDR3aa: CASSPSGRSGELFF
abundance: .; d_gene: TRBD2; v_gene: TRBV4-2; j_gene: TRBJ2-5; len: 14; CDR3nt: TGTGCCAGCAGCCCACCATTAGCGGGGGAGACCCAGTACTTC; CDR3aa: CASSPPLAGETQYF